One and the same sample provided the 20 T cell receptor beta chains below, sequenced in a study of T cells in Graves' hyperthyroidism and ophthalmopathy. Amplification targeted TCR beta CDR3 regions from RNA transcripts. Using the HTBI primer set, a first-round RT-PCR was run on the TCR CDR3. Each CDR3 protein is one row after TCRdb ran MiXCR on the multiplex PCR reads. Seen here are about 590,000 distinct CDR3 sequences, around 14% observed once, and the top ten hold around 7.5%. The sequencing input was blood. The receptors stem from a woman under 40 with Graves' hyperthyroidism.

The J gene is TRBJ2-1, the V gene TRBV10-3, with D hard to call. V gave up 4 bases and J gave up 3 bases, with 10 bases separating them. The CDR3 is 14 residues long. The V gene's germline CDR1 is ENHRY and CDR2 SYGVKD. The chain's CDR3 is CAISATADYNEQFF. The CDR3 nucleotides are TGTGCCATCAGTGCTACGGCCGACTACAATGAGCAGTTCTTC.

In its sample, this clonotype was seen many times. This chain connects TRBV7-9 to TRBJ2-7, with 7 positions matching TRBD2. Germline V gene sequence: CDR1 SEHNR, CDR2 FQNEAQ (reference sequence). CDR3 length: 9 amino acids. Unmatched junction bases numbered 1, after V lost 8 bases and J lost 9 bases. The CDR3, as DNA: TGTGCCAGCGGGAGGGGGCAGTACTTC. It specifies CASGRGQYF. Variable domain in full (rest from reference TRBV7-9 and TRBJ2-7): DTGVSQNPRHKITKRGQNVTFRCDPISEHNRLYWYRQTLGQGPEFLTYFQNEAQLEKSRLLSDRFSAERPKGSFSTLEIQRTEQGDSAMYLCASGRGQYFGPGTRLTVT.

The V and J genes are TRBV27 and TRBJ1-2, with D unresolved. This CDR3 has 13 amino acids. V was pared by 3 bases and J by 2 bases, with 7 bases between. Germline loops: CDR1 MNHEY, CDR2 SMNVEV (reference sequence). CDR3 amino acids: CASSFNGNYGYTF. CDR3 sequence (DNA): TGTGCCAGCAGTTTCAACGGCAACTATGGCTACACCTTC.

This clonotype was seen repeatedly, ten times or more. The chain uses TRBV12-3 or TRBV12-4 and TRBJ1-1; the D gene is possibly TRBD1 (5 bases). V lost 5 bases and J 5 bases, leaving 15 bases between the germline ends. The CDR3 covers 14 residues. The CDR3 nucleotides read TGTGCCAGCAGTCCGGAGTTGGGGGAGACTGAAGCTTTCTTT. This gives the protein CASSPELGETEAFF.

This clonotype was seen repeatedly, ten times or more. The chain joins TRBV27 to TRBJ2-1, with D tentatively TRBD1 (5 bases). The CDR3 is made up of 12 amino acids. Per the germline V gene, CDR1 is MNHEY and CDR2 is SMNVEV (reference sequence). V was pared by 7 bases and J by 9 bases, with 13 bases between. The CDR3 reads CASKGMAGEQFF. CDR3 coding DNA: TGTGCCAGCAAGGGGATGGCCGGTGAGCAGTTCTTC.

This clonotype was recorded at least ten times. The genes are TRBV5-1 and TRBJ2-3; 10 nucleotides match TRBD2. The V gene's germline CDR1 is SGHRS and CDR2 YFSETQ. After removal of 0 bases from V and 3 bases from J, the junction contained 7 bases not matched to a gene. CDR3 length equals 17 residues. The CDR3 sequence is CASSLGASGSGTDTQYF. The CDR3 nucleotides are TGCGCCAGCAGCTTGGGGGCTAGCGGGAGTGGGACAGATACGCAGTATTTT. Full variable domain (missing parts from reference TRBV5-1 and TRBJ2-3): KAGVTQTPRYLIKTRGQQVTLSCSPISGHRSVSWYQQTPGQGLQFLFEYFSETQRNKGNFPGRFSGRQFSNSRSEMNVSTLELGDSALYLCASSLGASGSGTDTQYFGPGTRLTVL.

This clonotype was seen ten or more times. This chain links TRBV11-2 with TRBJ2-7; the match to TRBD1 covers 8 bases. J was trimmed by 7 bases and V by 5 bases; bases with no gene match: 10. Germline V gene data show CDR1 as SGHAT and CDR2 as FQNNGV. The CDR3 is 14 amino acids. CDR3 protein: CASSRNRDRNEQYF. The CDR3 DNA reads TGTGCCAGCAGCCGGAACAGGGACAGGAATGAGCAGTACTTC.

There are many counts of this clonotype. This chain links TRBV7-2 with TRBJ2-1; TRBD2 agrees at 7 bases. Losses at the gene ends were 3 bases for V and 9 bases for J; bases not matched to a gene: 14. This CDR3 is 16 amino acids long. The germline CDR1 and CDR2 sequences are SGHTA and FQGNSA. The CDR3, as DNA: TGTGCCAGCAGCTTGTGGGAGGGATGGGGGGAACCTGAGCAGTTCTTC. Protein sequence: CASSLWEGWGEPEQFF.

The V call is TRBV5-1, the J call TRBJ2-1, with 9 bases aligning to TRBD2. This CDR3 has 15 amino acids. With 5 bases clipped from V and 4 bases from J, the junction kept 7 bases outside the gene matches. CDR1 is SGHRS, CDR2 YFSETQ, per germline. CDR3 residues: CASSTTLAGYNEQFF. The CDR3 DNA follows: TGCGCCAGCAGTACAACGCTAGCGGGATACAATGAGCAGTTCTTC.

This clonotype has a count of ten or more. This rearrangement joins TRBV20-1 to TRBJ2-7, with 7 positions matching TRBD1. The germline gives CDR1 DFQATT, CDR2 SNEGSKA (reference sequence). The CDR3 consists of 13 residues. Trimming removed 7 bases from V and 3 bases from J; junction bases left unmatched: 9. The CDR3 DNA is TGCAGTGTTCCGACAGGGCCTAACTACGAGCAGTACTTC. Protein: CSVPTGPNYEQYF.

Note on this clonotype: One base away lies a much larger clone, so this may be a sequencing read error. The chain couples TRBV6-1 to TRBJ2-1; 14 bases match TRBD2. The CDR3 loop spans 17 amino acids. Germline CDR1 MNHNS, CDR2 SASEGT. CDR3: CASGDPGLAGAKNEQFF. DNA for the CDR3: TGTGCCAGCGGTGATCCGGGACTAGCGGGAGCGAAAAATGAGCAGTTCTTC.

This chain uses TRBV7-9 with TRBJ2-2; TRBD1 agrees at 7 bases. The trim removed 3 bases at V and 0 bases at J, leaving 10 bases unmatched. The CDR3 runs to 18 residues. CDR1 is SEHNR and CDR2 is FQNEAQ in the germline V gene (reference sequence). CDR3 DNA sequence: TGTGCCAGCAGCTTGGACAGGAGCCTAGGCGCGAACACCGGGGAGCTGTTTTTT. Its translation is CASSLDRSLGANTGELFF.

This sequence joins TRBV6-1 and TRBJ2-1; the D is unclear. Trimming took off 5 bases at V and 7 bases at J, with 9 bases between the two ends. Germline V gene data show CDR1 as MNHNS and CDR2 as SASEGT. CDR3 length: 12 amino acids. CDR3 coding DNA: TGTGCCAGCAGTCATCAGCCTAATGAGCAGTTCTTC. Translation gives CASSHQPNEQFF.

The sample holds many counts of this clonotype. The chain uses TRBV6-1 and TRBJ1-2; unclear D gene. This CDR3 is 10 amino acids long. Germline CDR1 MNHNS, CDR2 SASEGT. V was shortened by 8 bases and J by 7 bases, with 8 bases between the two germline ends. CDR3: CASSDPGYTF. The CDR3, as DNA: TGTGCCAGCTCAGATCCTGGCTACACCTTC.

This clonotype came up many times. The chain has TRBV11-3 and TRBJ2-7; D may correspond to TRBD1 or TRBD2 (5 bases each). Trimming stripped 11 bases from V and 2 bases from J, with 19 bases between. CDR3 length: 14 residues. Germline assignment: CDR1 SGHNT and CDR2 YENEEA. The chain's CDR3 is CAVGAEVRAYEQYF. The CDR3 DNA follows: TGTGCCGTCGGAGCGGAAGTCAGGGCCTACGAGCAGTACTTC.

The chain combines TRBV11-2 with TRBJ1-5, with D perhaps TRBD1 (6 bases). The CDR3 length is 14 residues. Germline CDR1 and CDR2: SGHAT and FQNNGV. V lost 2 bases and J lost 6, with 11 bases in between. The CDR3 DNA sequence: TGTGCCAGCAGCTTATTGGGGGCCCGTCAGCCCCAGCATTTT. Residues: CASSLLGARQPQHF.

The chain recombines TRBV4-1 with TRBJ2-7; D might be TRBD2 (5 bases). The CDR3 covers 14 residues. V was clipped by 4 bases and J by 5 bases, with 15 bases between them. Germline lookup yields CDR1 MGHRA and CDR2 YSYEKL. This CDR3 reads CASSRLRGPNEQYF. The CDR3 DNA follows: TGCGCCAGCAGCCGGTTGAGAGGGCCCAACGAGCAGTACTTC.

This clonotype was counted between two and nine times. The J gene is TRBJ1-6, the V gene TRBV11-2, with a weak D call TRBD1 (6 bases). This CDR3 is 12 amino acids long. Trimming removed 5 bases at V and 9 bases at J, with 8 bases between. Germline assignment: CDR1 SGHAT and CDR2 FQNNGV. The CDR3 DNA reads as TGTGCCAGCAGCACCAGGGGTTCACCCCTCCACTTT. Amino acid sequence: CASSTRGSPLHF.

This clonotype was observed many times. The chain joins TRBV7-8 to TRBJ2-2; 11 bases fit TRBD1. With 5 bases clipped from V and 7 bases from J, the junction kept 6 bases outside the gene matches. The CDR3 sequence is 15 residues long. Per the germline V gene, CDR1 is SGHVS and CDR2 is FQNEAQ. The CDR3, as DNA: TGTGCCAGCAGCCGAGGACAGGGGGCGAACGGGGAGCTGTTTTTT. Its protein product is CASSRGQGANGELFF.

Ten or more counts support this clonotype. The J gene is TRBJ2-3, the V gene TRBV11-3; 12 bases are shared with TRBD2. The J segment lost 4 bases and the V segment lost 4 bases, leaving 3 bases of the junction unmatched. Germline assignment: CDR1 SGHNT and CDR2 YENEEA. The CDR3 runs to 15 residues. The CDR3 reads CASSSTSGSPDTQYF. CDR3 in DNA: TGTGCCAGCAGCTCGACTAGCGGGAGCCCAGATACGCAGTATTTT.